This T cell receptor beta chain was documented in a study of T cell responses to AZD1222 COVID-19 vaccine. Produced via immunoSEQ multiplex PCR; TCRdb's table is partial and in-frame only. The sample holds some 100,000 clones, 85% to 90% seen once. About this clone itself: Antigen unknown.

Trimming removed 0 bases from V and 4 bases from J; junction bases left unmatched: 11. Germline V CDR1 and CDR2: SQVTM, ANQGSEA. The CDR3 is 17 residues long. Notes on the study in general: Targeting of unmutated variant regions was reportedly seen in nearly half of spike-specific TCRs. White British people made up most donors, females outnumbered males, and clonal diversity was possibly underestimated. After the peak T cell response, and only then, were repertoires sampled. Two doses of AZD1222 preceded a rise in Spike-specific TCR breadth and depth.

The specimen was peripheral blood, collected 28 days after the second AZD1222 dose. The V and J genes are TRBV29-1 and TRBJ2-3, with 9 bases identical to TRBD1. The sequence derives from an adult who received the AZD1222 COVID-19 vaccine. CDR3 sequence reads: CSVEDRAGQGVSDTQYF. In DNA form, the CDR3 reads TGCAGCGTTGAAGATCGGGCGGGACAGGGTGTTTCAGATACGCAGTATTTT.